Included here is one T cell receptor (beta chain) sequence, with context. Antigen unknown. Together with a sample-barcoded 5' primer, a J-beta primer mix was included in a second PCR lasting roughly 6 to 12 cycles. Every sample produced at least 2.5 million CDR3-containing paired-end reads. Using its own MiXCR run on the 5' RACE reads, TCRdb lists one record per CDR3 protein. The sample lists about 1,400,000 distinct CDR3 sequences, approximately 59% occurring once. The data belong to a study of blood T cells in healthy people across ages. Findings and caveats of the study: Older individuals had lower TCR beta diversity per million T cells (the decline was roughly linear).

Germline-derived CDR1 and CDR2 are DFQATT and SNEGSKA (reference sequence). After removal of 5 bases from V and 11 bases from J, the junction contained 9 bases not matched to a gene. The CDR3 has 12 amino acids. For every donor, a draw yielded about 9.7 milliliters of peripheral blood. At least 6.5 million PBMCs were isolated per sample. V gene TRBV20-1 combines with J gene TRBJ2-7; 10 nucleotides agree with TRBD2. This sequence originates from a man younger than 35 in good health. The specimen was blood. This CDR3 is CSARGGLAGEYF. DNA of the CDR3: TGCAGTGCTCGGGGCGGGCTAGCGGGAGAGTACTTC.